This entry is about one T cell receptor (beta chain). Which antigen it targets is not known. Base qualities are not at hand, and no much larger clone is one base apart. The sample belongs to a study of CD8+CD57+ T cells in acquired aplastic anemia listed by TCRdb under 2018. The study in broad terms: A mean of approximately 3 ug of DNA, ranging from about 0.17 to 30 ug, was extracted from sorted CD4+ and CD8+ cells. A CD8+CD57+ expansion meant a frequency higher than the mean frequency seen in healthy subjects. The paper as a whole reports these results and caveats: Around 30 CD8+ CDR3 sequences were found to be shared between patients and controls, but these sequences appeared to be highly expressed in patients and within the immunodominant clones of the patients. CD8+ Simpson's diversity did not differ significantly between patients and healthy controls (P=0.060).

TCR beta VDJ combination and CDR3 sequence profiling used genomic DNA as the template. An Illumina HiSeq 2000 was the platform used for TCR repertoire sequencing. The study's own analysis went as follows. TRBV/TRBJ rearrangement plots, CDR3 size and DJ length profiles, and Simpson's diversity index were used to evaluate the repertoires. The immunodominant clone was defined as the most abundant DNA sequence in deep sequencing data. CDR3 amino acid sequences were checked for sharing between subjects and were compared against published repertoires and the VDJdb database. The public reads were reanalyzed by TCRdb: fastp trimming at Q25, MiXCR alignment, in-frame beta chains only. Each entry merges the rows of one CDR3 protein and shows their most common DNA and genes. What appears here as the V and J calls and clone size reflects TCRdb's work, not the paper's. In all, the sample holds some 200,000 distinct CDR3 sequences, and roughly 50% of those were seen once. The top ten constitute 1.8% of the sample.

Flow cytometry had shown CD8+CD57+ cell expansion in the patients selected for sequencing. Severe acquired aplastic anemia was diagnosed in all patients according to International Study of Aplastic Anemia and Agranulocytosis and Camitta criteria. No therapy had been received by the patients at the time of blood sampling. TCR repertoires of sorted CD4+ and CD8+ blood T cells from severe aplastic anemia patients and healthy subjects were deep-sequenced in the study. Patients were enrolled under clinicaltrials.gov protocols 00001620, 01623167, 00001397, 00071045, 00081523 and 00961064 in the USA. Ficoll-Paque density gradient centrifugation was used to isolate peripheral blood mononuclear cells. Before DNA extraction, CD4+ and CD8+ T cells were sorted by FACS or by magnetic beads. The CDR3 spans 15 residues, from the cysteine through the phenylalanine. Only CDR3 DNA remains: 45 bases, in frame from the first base. The trim is 6 bases for V and 4 bases for J, with a gap of 18 bases between the germline ends. According to the germline V gene, CDR1 reads MNHNS and CDR2 reads SASEGT.

The receptor was isolated from a human donor with aplastic anemia. Recombination connected TRBV6-1 to TRBJ1-1, and the D gene may be TRBD1, 6 bases matching. Source material: sorted CD4+, CD8+, or CD8+CD57+ T cells (not recorded which) from PBMCs. The CDR3: CASRWGAESVTEAFF. The nucleotide sequence reads as follows: TGTGCCAGCAGATGGGGGGCCGAGAGTGTCACTGAAGCTTTCTTT.